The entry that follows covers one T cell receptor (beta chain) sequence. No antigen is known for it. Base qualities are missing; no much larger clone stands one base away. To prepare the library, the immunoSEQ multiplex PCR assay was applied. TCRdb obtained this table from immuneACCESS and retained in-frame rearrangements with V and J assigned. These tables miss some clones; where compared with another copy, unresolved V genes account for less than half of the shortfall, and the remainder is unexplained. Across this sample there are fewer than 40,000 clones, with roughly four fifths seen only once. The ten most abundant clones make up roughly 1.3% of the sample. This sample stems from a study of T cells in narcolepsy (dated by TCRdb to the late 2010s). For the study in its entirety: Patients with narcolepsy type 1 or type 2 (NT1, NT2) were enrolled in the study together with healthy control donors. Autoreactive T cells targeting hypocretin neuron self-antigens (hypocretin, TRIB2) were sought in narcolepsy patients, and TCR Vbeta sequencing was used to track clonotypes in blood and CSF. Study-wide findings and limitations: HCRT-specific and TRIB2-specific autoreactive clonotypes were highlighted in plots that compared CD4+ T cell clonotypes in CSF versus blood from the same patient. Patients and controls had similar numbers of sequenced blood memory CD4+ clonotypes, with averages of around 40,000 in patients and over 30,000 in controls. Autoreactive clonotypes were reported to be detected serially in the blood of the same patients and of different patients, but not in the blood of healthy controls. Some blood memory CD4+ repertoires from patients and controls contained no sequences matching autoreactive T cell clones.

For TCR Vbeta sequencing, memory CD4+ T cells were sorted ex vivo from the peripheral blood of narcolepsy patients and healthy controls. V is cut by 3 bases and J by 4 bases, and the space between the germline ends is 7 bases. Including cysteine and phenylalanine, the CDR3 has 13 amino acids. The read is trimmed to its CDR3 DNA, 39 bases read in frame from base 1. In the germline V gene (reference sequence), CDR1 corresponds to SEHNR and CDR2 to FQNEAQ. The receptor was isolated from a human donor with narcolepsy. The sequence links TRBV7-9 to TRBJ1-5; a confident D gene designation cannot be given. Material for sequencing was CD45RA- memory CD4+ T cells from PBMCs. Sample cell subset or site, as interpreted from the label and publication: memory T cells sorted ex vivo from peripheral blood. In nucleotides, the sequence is TGTGCCAGCAGCTTTCAGGAGAATCAGCCCCAGCATTTT. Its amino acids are CASSFQENQPQHF.